These 14 T cell receptor beta chains were all obtained from the same sample, sequenced in a study of long-term antiretroviral therapy in people with HIV. Investigators performed immunoSEQ version v3.0 at survey level. The protocol was immunoSEQ multiplex PCR, while the TCRdb copy is restricted to in-frame clones and leaves out a portion. The sample contains tens of thousands of clones, roughly 84% of which appear only once. Material: unsorted PBMCs, obtained 0.1 years before starting antiretroviral therapy. The origin of the receptors is a man aged 18 to 30 with HIV.

The gene calls are TRBV30 and TRBJ1-5; possible D gene TRBD1, 5 bases. V lost 1 base and J 4 bases, leaving 8 bases between the germline ends. CDR1 and CDR2 (germline): GTSNPN, SVGIG (reference sequence). The CDR3 runs to 13 residues. The CDR3 DNA reads TGTGCCTGGAGTGGGGGCGGAAATCAGCCCCAGCATTTT. The encoded protein is CAWSGGGNQPQHF.

In its sample, this clone was seen once. The V and J genes are TRBV28 and TRBJ1-4; D uncertain. The CDR3 loop spans 15 amino acids. V dropped 5 bases and J dropped 2 bases, with 12 bases sitting between them. Per germline, CDR1 MDHEN and CDR2 SYDVKM. This CDR3 is CASSLATPTNEKLFF. The CDR3 nucleotides read TGTGCCAGCAGTCTTGCGACACCGACTAATGAAAAACTGTTTTTT.

This clone occurred once. The chain carries TRBV5-1 and TRBJ2-5, with 7 bases that match TRBD1. Germline lookup yields CDR1 SGHRS and CDR2 YFSETQ. This CDR3 is built from 14 residues. The trim removed 5 bases at V and 7 bases at J, leaving 11 bases unmatched. CDR3 amino acids: CASRRTGGKGTQYF. The DNA of the CDR3 is TGCGCCAGCAGACGGACAGGAGGTAAGGGGACCCAGTACTTC.

CDR3 bases: TGTGCCAGCAGCGTCGGGACTACTAATGAGCAGTTCTTC. This encodes CASSVGTTNEQFF. This chain connects TRBV9 to TRBJ2-1; 7 bases agree with TRBD2. V lost 2 bases to trimming and J lost 7 bases; unmatched junction nucleotides: 3. In germline, CDR1 is SGDLS, CDR2 YYNGEE. CDR3 length equals 13 residues.

The rearrangement links TRBV5-1 to TRBJ1-4; TRBD1 might be the D (6 bases). Trimming removed 4 bases from V and 1 base from J, with 11 bases in between. Germline assignment: CDR1 SGHRS and CDR2 YFSETQ. This CDR3 is 15 amino acids long. DNA of the CDR3: TGCGCCAGCAGCCCGCTACAGGGAACTAATGAAAAACTGTTTTTT. Its translation is CASSPLQGTNEKLFF. Full variable domain (missing parts from reference TRBV5-1 and TRBJ1-4): KAGVTQTPRYLIKTRGQQVTLSCSPISGHRSVSWYQQTPGQGLQFLFEYFSETQRNKGNFPGRFSGRQFSNSRSEMNVSTLELGDSALYLCASSPLQGTNEKLFFGSGTQLSVL.

V usage is TRBV30 and J usage is TRBJ2-5; unclear D gene. V was clipped by 4 bases and J by 4 bases, with 22 bases between them. Per the germline V gene, CDR1 is GTSNPN and CDR2 is SVGIG (reference sequence). CDR3 length: 16 residues. CDR3 sequence (DNA): TGTGCCTGGAACATGTACCCCGGCTTTTCGGGAGAGACCCAGTACTTC. Its translation is CAWNMYPGFSGETQYF.

The chain carries TRBV30 and TRBJ2-7, with 7 bases matching TRBD1. With 1 base clipped from V and 0 bases from J, the junction kept 12 bases outside the gene matches. The CDR3 is 17 amino acids. CDR1 GTSNPN and CDR2 SVGIG come from the germline V gene (reference sequence). This CDR3 reads CAWSGKQGLWSSYEQYF. DNA for the CDR3: TGTGCCTGGAGTGGAAAACAGGGGCTTTGGAGCTCCTACGAGCAGTACTTC. The whole variable domain, remainder taken from reference TRBV30 and TRBJ2-7, is SQTIHQWPATLVQPVGSPLSLECTVEGTSNPNLYWYRQAAGRGLQLLFYSVGIGQISSEVPQNLSASRPQDRQFILSSKKLLLSDSGFYLCAWSGKQGLWSSYEQYFGPGTRLTVT.

The V and J genes are TRBV19 and TRBJ2-1; 7 bases are shared with TRBD2. This CDR3 is built from 16 residues. V shed 2 bases and J 3 bases; nucleotides not matched to a gene: 7. Germline CDR1 and CDR2: LNHDA and SQIVND (reference sequence). The DNA for the CDR3 is TGTGCCAGTAGTATAACGACTAGCCAGAGCTACAATGAGCAGTTCTTC. It specifies CASSITTSQSYNEQFF.

The chain links TRBV25-1 to TRBJ1-2; D unclear. The ends were cut back, 4 bases at V and 5 bases at J, with 8 bases in the middle. In germline, CDR1 is MGHDK, CDR2 SYGVNS. This CDR3 is 12 amino acids long. The CDR3 nucleotides read TGTGCCAGCAGTGTGGGAATGTATGGCTACACCTTC. It codes for CASSVGMYGYTF.

The chain combines TRBV14 with TRBJ1-4, with TRBD1 as a possible D gene (5 bases). The CDR3 spans 11 residues. CDR1 is SGHDN and CDR2 is FVKESK in the germline V gene. The V and J ends lost 3 bases and 12 bases respectively, with 8 bases between them. The CDR3 region has the DNA TGTGCCAGCAGCCACGGGGGAGAACTGTTTTTT. Its translation is CASSHGGELFF.

This clone was seen once. V is TRBV4-1 and J is TRBJ2-1; 8 bases are a match to TRBD2. CDR1 and CDR2 from the germline V gene are MGHRA and YSYEKL. This CDR3 contains 15 residues. V was pared by 4 bases and J by 2 bases, with 4 bases of the junction left unmatched. The CDR3 here is CASSPTSGTYNEQFF. CDR3 bases: TGCGCCAGCAGCCCAACTAGCGGAACCTACAATGAGCAGTTCTTC.

V gene TRBV29-1 combines with J gene TRBJ1-1, with a tentative D call TRBD1 (5 bases). Germline V CDR1 and CDR2: SQVTM, ANQGSEA. This CDR3 has 14 residues. The V end lost 5 bases, the J end lost 0 bases, and 13 bases lay between the germline ends. The CDR3 region is CSVLPDTLNTEAFF. DNA of the CDR3: TGCAGCGTTCTCCCGGACACGCTGAACACTGAAGCTTTCTTT. The full variable domain, in which reference TRBV29-1 and TRBJ1-1 provide the parts outside the CDR3, is SAVISQKPSRDICQRGTSLTIQCQVDSQVTMMFWYRQQPGQSLTLIATANQGSEATYESGFVIDKFPISRPNLTFSTLTVSNMSPEDSSIYLCSVLPDTLNTEAFFGQGTRLTVV.

The V gene is TRBV6-1, the J gene TRBJ1-2; 8 nucleotides align to TRBD1. The CDR3 totals 14 residues. Germline V lookup: CDR1 MNHNS, CDR2 SASEGT. Trimming at V came to 1 base and at J to 11 bases, leaving 9 bases not matched to a gene. This chain's CDR3 is CASSEERTGTGYTF. The CDR3 bases are TGTGCCAGCAGTGAAGAACGGACAGGGACGGGATACACCTTC.

The chain links TRBV6-1 to TRBJ1-5, with 8 bases aligning to TRBD1. The CDR3 consists of 14 residues. The V and J ends lost 4 bases and 6 bases, in that order; junction bases with no gene match: 5. Germline CDR1 MNHNS, CDR2 SASEGT. CDR3 loop: CASSAYRGGQPQHF. The CDR3 DNA sequence: TGTGCCAGCAGTGCCTACAGGGGGGGTCAGCCCCAGCATTTT.